This entry features one T cell receptor beta chain sequence. The sample carries other DNA sequences with the same CDR3. Here immunoSEQ multiplex PCR was the method, and the copy in TCRdb shows in-frame clones only, minus some. The sample lists about 71,000 clones, approximately 92% seen once, with 2.5% to 3% in the top ten. This sample was included in a study of blood T cell repertoires in COVID-19. Study summary: Acute-phase and convalescent COVID-19 samples originated in the United States, Italy and Spain.

J was trimmed by 4 bases and V by 7 bases; bases with no gene match: 4. Germline V lookup: CDR1 ENHRY, CDR2 SYGVKD. The CDR3 is 13 residues long. This receptor was obtained from a man aged 50 to 59 with acute or convalescent COVID-19. The V call is TRBV10-3, the J call TRBJ2-7; 10 bases agree with TRBD2. Sequencing used peripheral blood. The CDR3: CAITPSGSYEQYF. The CDR3 coding sequence is TGTGCCATCACGCCTAGCGGGAGTTACGAGCAGTACTTC.